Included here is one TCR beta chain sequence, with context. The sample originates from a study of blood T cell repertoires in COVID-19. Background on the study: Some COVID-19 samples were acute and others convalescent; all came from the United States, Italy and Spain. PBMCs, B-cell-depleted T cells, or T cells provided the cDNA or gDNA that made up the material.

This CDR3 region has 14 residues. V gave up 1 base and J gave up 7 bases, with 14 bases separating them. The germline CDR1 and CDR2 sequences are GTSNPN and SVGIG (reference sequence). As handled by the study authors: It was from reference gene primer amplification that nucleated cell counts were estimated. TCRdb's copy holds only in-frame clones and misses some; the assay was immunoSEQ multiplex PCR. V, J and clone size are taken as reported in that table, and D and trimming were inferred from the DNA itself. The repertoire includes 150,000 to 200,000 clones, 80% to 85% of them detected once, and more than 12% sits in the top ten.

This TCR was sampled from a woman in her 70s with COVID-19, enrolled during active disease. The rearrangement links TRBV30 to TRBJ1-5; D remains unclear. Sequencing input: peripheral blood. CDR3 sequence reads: CAWSGGTLEQPQHF. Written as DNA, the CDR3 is TGTGCCTGGAGTGGAGGAACATTAGAACAGCCCCAGCATTTT.